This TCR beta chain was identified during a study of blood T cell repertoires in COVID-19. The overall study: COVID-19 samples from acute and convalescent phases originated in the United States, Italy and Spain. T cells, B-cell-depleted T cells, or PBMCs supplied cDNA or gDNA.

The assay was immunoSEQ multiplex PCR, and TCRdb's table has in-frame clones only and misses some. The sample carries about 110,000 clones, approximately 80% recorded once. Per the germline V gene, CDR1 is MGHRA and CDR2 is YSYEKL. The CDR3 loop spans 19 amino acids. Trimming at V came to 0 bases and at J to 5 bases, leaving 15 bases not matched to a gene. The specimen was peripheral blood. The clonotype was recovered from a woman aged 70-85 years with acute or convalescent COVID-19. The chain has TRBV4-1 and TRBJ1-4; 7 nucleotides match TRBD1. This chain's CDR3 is CASSQEGEGAAGLNEKLFF. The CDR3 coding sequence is TGCGCCAGCAGCCAAGAAGGTGAGGGGGCGGCGGGATTAAATGAAAAACTGTTTTTT.